The next 8 T cell receptor beta chains were all read from a single sample in a study of shared clonotypes between healthy human individuals (dated by TCRdb to 2019 to 2021). The library was produced with the immunoSEQ multiplex PCR assay. The table was pulled from immuneACCESS by TCRdb, which kept in-frame rearrangements only. Such tables lose some clones; where checked, under half of the loss comes from unresolved V genes, and the rest has no known cause. The sample table records roughly 2.6 million clones; 85% to 95% of these occur just once. The ten largest clones capture 0.13% to 0.15% of the sample. The specimen sequenced was naive CD4+ T cells sorted from blood. Taken with the paper, the label for cell subset or site translates to: CD45RA+ positively selected. The receptors stem from a man between 18 and 35 years old in good health.

This clone came up once. The chain carries TRBV5-4 and TRBJ2-2, with D possibly matching TRBD1 (6 bases). V was shortened by 0 bases and J by 2 bases, with 8 bases between the two germline ends. The CDR3 is made up of 15 amino acids. Germline lookup yields CDR1 SGHNT and CDR2 YYREEE (reference sequence). The CDR3 nucleotides read TGTGCCAGCAGCTTGGAGGGACATAACACCGGGGAGCTGTTTTTT. Protein product: CASSLEGHNTGELFF. Combining the CDR3 with reference TRBV5-4 and TRBJ2-2 gives the whole variable domain ETGVTQSPTHLIKTRGQQVTLRCSSQSGHNTVSWYQQALGQGPQFIFQYYREEENGRGNFPPRFSGLQFPNYSSELNVNALELDDSALYLCASSLEGHNTGELFFGEGSRLTVL.

The chain carries TRBV4-1 and TRBJ2-3, with a possible D match to TRBD2 (6 bases). Trimming pared 1 base from V and 1 base from J, leaving 15 bases between. The CDR3 contains 17 residues. Germline V CDR1 and CDR2: MGHRA, YSYEKL. CDR3 loop: CASSQGRGGLGTDTQYF. As DNA, the CDR3 is TGCGCCAGCAGCCAAGGTAGGGGAGGATTGGGCACAGATACGCAGTATTTT.

This clone has a single count. Additional DNA sequences in this sample encode the identical CDR3. The chain recombines TRBV7-3 with TRBJ2-2; tentative D call: TRBD2 (6 bases). Trimming stripped 4 bases from V and 2 bases from J, with 8 bases between. CDR3 length equals 14 residues. Germline V lookup: CDR1 SGHTA, CDR2 FQGTGA. The CDR3 nucleotides read TGTGCCAGCAGCTCGGGACTTAACACCGGGGAGCTGTTTTTT. It codes for CASSSGLNTGELFF. Full variable domain (rest looked up from reference TRBV7-3 and TRBJ2-2): GAGVSQTPSNKVTEKGKYVELRCDPISGHTALYWYRQSLGQGPEFLIYFQGTGAADDSGLPNDRFFAVRPEGSVSTLKIQRTERGDSAVYLCASSSGLNTGELFFGEGSRLTVL.

About this clone: Other DNA sequences of this sample code for an identical CDR3. The chain uses TRBV11-2 and TRBJ2-7; no firm D call. This CDR3 spans 14 amino acids. Trimming took 0 bases from V and 4 from J, leaving 10 bases between them. Germline-derived CDR1 and CDR2 are SGHAT and FQNNGV. As DNA, the CDR3 is TGTGCCAGCAGCTTAGAGGGCGGTGGGTACGAGCAGTACTTC. Its translation is CASSLEGGGYEQYF. The full variable domain, completed using reference TRBV11-2 and TRBJ2-7, is EAGVAQSPRYKIIEKRQSVAFWCNPISGHATLYWYQQILGQGPKLLIQFQNNGVVDDSQLPKDRFSAERLKGVDSTLKIQPAKLEDSAVYLCASSLEGGGYEQYFGPGTRLTVT.

This clone has just one count. Other nucleotide sequences from this sample produce the same CDR3. For the CDR3, the DNA is TGTGCCATCAGTGAGTCAGGGGTCTATGGCTACACCTTC. Protein sequence: CAISESGVYGYTF. The J gene is TRBJ1-2, the V gene TRBV10-3; TRBD1 is a possible D gene (5 bases). CDR1 ENHRY and CDR2 SYGVKD come from the germline V gene. The CDR3 extends over 13 amino acids. Between the trimmed V and J ends, which lost 0 bases and 4 bases, there was a span of 6 bases.

For this clone: At the DNA level, this CDR3 is encoded by other sequences in the same sample as well. V usage is TRBV9 and J usage is TRBJ1-6; D may be TRBD1 (6 bases). Germline V gene lookup returns CDR1 SGDLS and CDR2 YYNGEE. The length of the CDR3 is 14 residues. Between the trimmed V and J ends, which lost 2 bases and 6 bases, there was a span of 9 bases. The CDR3: CASSVGGANSPLHF. CDR3 nucleotides: TGTGCCAGCAGCGTCGGGGGCGCTAATTCACCCCTCCACTTT.

The chain is built from TRBV19 and TRBJ1-3, with D unresolved. Trimming removed 7 bases at V and 0 bases at J, with 10 bases between. The germline CDR1 and CDR2 sequences are LNHDA and SQIVND (reference sequence). The CDR3 spans 14 residues. The CDR3 bases are TGTGCCAGTATACAAGACAACTCTGGAAACACCATATATTTT. This translates into CASIQDNSGNTIYF.

The genes are TRBV30 and TRBJ2-7; D unresolved. The CDR3 is 13 residues long. The V gene's germline CDR1 is GTSNPN and CDR2 SVGIG (reference sequence). V was cut by 0 bases and J by 5 bases, with 11 bases left in between. CDR3 sequence (DNA): TGTGCCTGGAGTGTACGAAGGGTGGACGAGCAGTACTTC. Translated: CAWSVRRVDEQYF.